Shown below are 17 T cell receptor beta chains from a single sample sequenced in a study of a mutant IDH1 vaccine in newly diagnosed glioma. The repertoire was sequenced with immunoSEQ multiplex PCR; TCRdb's copy has only in-frame clones and lacks some. The sample holds more than 55,000 clones, less than 85% seen once. The antigens these receptors bind are not known. Time point given: week 5, during vaccination. The study gave 300 ug of mutant IDH1 20-mer peptide per vaccine dose, with topical imiquimod. The input for sequencing was PBMCs, taken from a glioma patient whose treatment included an IDH1 peptide vaccine. These receptors originate from a woman aged 18-29 years with glioma. Some clones in this sample may be carry-over from other donors' samples.

This chain connects TRBV6-5 to TRBJ1-2; D call uncertain. V was trimmed by 6 bases and J by 2 bases, leaving 13 bases between them. Germline V lookup: CDR1 MNHEY, CDR2 SVGAGI. The CDR3 has 14 residues. The CDR3 DNA reads TGTGCCAGCAGGTATCTAACAGCAAACTATGGCTACACCTTC. Encoded protein: CASRYLTANYGYTF.

This clone appeared a single time. This chain links TRBV11-2 with TRBJ2-2; D is undetermined. The CDR3 consists of 12 residues. CDR1 SGHAT and CDR2 FQNNGV come from the germline V gene. V lost 5 bases and J lost 6, with 7 bases in between. The CDR3 spells CASSPQPGELFF. In DNA, the CDR3 is TGTGCCAGCAGCCCCCAACCCGGGGAGCTGTTTTTT.

The rearrangement links TRBV27 to TRBJ2-1; 8 bases match TRBD2. The CDR3 has 16 amino acids. The J segment lost 8 bases and the V segment lost 1 base, leaving 10 bases of the junction unmatched. The germline V gene encodes CDR1 MNHEY and CDR2 SMNVEV (reference sequence). The CDR3 coding sequence is TGTGCCAGCAGTTTATTCCCCGGGACTAGTAGGCATGAGCAGTTCTTC. Protein sequence: CASSLFPGTSRHEQFF.

The chain employs TRBV2 and TRBJ1-5; TRBD1 matches 9 bases. This CDR3 region has 14 residues. Germline V lookup: CDR1 SNHLY, CDR2 FYNNEI. CDR3 nucleotide sequence: TGTGCGAGCTTAGAGGGACAGGGAGTCCAGCCCCAGCATTTT. This sequence encodes CASLEGQGVQPQHF. The whole variable domain, filled in from reference TRBV2 and TRBJ1-5, reads EPEVTQTPSHQVTQMGQEVILRCVPISNHLYFYWYRQILGQKVEFLVSFYNNEISEKSEIFDDQFSVERPDGSNFTLKIRSTKLEDSAMYFCASLEGQGVQPQHFGDGTRLSIL.

The chain has TRBV6-5 and TRBJ1-1; D uncertain. V shed 6 bases and J shed 1 base, with 9 bases lying between them. This CDR3 region has 13 residues. Germline V gene lookup returns CDR1 MNHEY and CDR2 SVGAGI. The CDR3 coding sequence is TGTGCCAGCAGGCCTCCAGGGAACACTGAAGCTTTCTTT. Its translation: CASRPPGNTEAFF.

Sample share makes this clone medium-sized (0.01 to 0.1%). As DNA, the CDR3 is TGTGCCAGCAGCTTAGTGTATTTGGGGGGGCGGGAGACTGAAGCTTTCTTT. It codes for CASSLVYLGGRETEAFF. The J gene is TRBJ1-1, the V gene TRBV7-8, with a possible D match to TRBD1 (6 bases). V was pared by 1 base and J by 5 bases, with 20 bases between. The CDR3 consists of 17 residues. CDR1 and CDR2 (germline): SGHVS, FQNEAQ.

V and J are TRBV5-6 and TRBJ1-4; D is possibly TRBD1 (6 bases). Trimming removed 0 bases from V and 5 bases from J, with 20 bases in between. This CDR3 contains 18 residues. CDR1 SGHDT and CDR2 YYEEEE come from the germline V gene. CDR3 amino acids: CASSLGRLLGASNEKLFF. DNA of the CDR3: TGTGCCAGCAGCTTGGGGCGTCTTTTGGGGGCCTCAAATGAAAAACTGTTTTTT.

The chain is built from TRBV14 and TRBJ2-7; D is unresolved. The CDR3 spans 14 residues. CDR1 is SGHDN and CDR2 is FVKESK in the germline V gene. V was shortened by 5 bases and J by 4 bases, with 15 bases between the two germline ends. The chain's CDR3 is CASSTLGASYEQYF. In nucleotides, the CDR3 is TGTGCCAGCAGCACCCTTGGCGCGTCTTACGAGCAGTACTTC. The variable domain in full, completed from reference TRBV14 and TRBJ2-7, reads EAGVTQFPSHSVIEKGQTVTLRCDPISGHDNLYWYRRVMGKEIKFLLHFVKESKQDESGMPNNRFLAERTGGTYSTLKVQPAELEDSGVYFCASSTLGASYEQYFGPGTRLTVT.

The gene calls are TRBV9 and TRBJ1-2; no firm D call. The germline gives CDR1 SGDLS, CDR2 YYNGEE. The CDR3 is made up of 14 amino acids. Between the trimmed V and J ends, which lost 0 bases and 6 bases, there was a span of 12 bases. The CDR3 sequence is CASSVGATLNGYTF. CDR3 nucleotide sequence: TGTGCCAGCAGCGTAGGCGCGACGCTGAATGGCTACACCTTC.

The J gene is TRBJ1-2, the V gene TRBV29-1; a possible D gene is TRBD1 (5 bases). Germline values: CDR1 SQVTM, CDR2 ANQGSEA. The CDR3 is 12 amino acids. Trimming shortened V by 7 bases and J by 4 bases, and 13 bases separated the two germline ends. The CDR3 loop reads CSAFIGAYGYTF. The CDR3 coding sequence is TGCAGCGCCTTTATAGGGGCCTATGGCTACACCTTC.

This chain links TRBV5-4 with TRBJ1-2; D remains ambiguous. The CDR3 runs 14 residues. Trimming removed 0 bases from V and 8 bases from J, with 14 bases in between. Germline V gives CDR1 SGHNT, CDR2 YYREEE (reference sequence). The CDR3 DNA reads TGTGCCAGCAGCTTGGATGATTGGGTAGGAGGCTACACCTTC. Protein product: CASSLDDWVGGYTF.

This clone was counted a few times. The J gene is TRBJ2-2, the V gene TRBV15, with 10 bases fitting TRBD1. J gave up 0 bases and V 0 bases, and 10 bases lay outside the gene matches. The CDR3 is 20 amino acids. Germline CDR1 reads LNHNV; CDR2 reads YYDKDF (reference sequence). The CDR3 sequence is CATSRDWDRGMDSNTGELFF. The CDR3 nucleotides are TGTGCCACCAGCAGAGATTGGGACAGGGGAATGGATTCGAACACCGGGGAGCTGTTTTTT.

This chain connects TRBV5-4 to TRBJ1-6; no clear D gene. Germline V CDR1 and CDR2: SGHNT, YYREEE (reference sequence). The V end was cut by 0 bases, the J end by 7 bases, with 14 bases between. This CDR3 contains 16 residues. The CDR3 DNA reads TGTGCCAGCAGCTTGGGAAGACCGGGGTTCAATTCACCCCTCCACTTT. Amino acid sequence: CASSLGRPGFNSPLHF.

The rearrangement uses TRBV5-5 and TRBJ1-2; 7 nucleotides agree with TRBD1. The CDR3 is made up of 12 amino acids. Germline values: CDR1 SGHKS, CDR2 YYEKEE (reference sequence). The V segment lost 4 bases and the J segment 5 bases; nucleotides outside the gene matches: 2. DNA of the CDR3: TGTGCCAGCAGCGTGACAGGGTATGGCTACACCTTC. Its translation: CASSVTGYGYTF.

This clone has only a few counts. The chain's CDR3 is CASSQEAGGIFNYGYTF. DNA of the CDR3: TGTGCCAGCAGCCAAGAGGCAGGGGGAATTTTTAACTATGGCTACACCTTC. This chain joins TRBV4-2 and TRBJ1-2; TRBD1 agrees at 7 bases. Germline values: CDR1 LGHNA, CDR2 YNFKEQ. Trimming at V came to 0 bases and at J to 1 base, leaving 8 bases not matched to a gene. The CDR3 loop spans 17 amino acids.

V usage is TRBV29-1 and J usage is TRBJ2-1; 7 bases are shared with TRBD1. The germline V gene has CDR1 SQVTM and CDR2 ANQGSEA. This CDR3 spans 16 amino acids. With V trimmed by 3 bases and J by 3 bases, 11 bases remained unmatched. The CDR3, as DNA: TGCAGCGTTGATGGGACAGACTGGGAGAACTACAATGAGCAGTTCTTC. Translated, it gives CSVDGTDWENYNEQFF.

The chain couples TRBV7-8 to TRBJ2-1; tentative D call: TRBD2 (6 bases). This CDR3 is 15 amino acids long. Germline-derived CDR1 and CDR2 are SGHVS and FQNEAQ. V was trimmed by 2 bases and J by 5 bases, leaving 13 bases between them. The CDR3 is CASSLLRGRDNEQFF. The CDR3 DNA is TGTGCCAGCAGCTTATTGCGGGGCAGAGACAATGAGCAGTTCTTC.